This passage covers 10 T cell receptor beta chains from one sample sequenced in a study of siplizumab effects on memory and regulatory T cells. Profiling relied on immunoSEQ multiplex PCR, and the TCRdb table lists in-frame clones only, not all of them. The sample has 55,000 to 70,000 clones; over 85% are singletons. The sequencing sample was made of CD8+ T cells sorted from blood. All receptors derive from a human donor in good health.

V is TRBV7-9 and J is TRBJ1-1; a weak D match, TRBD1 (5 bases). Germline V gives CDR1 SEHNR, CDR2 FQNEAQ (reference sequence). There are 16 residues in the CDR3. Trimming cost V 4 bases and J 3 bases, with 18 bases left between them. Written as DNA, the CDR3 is TGTGCCAGCAGCTCAGGGATGGGCGACTCGGACACTGAAGCTTTCTTT. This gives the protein CASSSGMGDSDTEAFF.

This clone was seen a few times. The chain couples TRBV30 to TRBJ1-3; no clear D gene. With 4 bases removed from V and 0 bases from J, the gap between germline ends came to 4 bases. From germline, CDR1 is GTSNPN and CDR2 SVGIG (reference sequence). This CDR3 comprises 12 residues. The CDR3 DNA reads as TGTGCCTGGAAGGCCTCTGGAAACACCATATATTTT. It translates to CAWKASGNTIYF.

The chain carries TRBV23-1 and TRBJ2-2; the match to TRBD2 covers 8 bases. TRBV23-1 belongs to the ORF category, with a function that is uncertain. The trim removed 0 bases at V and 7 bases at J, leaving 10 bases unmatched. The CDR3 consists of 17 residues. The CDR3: CASSQSIGLASGGELFF. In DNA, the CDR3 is TGCGCCAGCAGTCAATCGATAGGACTAGCATCCGGCGGGGAGCTGTTTTTT.

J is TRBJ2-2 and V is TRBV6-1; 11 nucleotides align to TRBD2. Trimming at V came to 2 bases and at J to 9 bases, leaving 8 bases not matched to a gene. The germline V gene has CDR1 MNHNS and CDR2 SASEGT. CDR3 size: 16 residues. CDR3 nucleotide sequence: TGTGCCAGCAGTGAAAATTTTCTAGCGGGAGGCCGGGAGCTGTTTTTT. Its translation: CASSENFLAGGRELFF.

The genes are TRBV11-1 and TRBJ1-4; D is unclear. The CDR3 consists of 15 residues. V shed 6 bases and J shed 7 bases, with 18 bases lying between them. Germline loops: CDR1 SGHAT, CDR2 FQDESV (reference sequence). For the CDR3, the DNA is TGTGCCAGCAGTCTTAGGGAGGGAAGTAGTGAAAAACTGTTTTTT. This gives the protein CASSLREGSSEKLFF.

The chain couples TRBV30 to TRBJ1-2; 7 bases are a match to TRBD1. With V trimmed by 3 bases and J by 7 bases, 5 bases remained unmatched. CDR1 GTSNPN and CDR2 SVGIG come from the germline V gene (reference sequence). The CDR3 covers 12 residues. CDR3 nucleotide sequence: TGTGCCTGGAGGCAGGGGGGGGCTGGCTACACCTTC. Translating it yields CAWRQGGAGYTF.

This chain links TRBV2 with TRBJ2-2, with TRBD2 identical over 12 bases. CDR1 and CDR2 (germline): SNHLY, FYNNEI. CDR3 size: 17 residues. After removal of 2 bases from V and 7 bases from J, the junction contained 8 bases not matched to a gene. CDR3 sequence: CASSEYSSGRAGGELFF. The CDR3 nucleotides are TGTGCCAGCAGTGAATATTCTAGCGGGAGGGCTGGCGGGGAGCTGTTTTTT.

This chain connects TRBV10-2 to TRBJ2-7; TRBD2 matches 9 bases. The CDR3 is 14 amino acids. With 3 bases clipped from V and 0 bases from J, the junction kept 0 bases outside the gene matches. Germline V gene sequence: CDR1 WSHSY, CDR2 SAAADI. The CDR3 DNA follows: TGCGCCAGCAGTGATAGCGGGAGCTCCTACGAGCAGTACTTC. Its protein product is CASSDSGSSYEQYF.

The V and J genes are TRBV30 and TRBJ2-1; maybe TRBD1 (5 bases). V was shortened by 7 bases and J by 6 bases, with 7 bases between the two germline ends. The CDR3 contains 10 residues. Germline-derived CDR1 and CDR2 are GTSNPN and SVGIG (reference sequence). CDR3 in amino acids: CAYRGNEQFF. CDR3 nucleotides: TGTGCCTATAGGGGCAATGAGCAGTTCTTC.

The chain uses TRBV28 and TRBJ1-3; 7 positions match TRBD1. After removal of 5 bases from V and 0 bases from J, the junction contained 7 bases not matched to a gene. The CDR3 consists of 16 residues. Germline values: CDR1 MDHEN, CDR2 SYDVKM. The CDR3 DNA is TGTGCCAGCAGTCCCCGAGGGACAGCCTCTGGAAACACCATATATTTT. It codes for CASSPRGTASGNTIYF.